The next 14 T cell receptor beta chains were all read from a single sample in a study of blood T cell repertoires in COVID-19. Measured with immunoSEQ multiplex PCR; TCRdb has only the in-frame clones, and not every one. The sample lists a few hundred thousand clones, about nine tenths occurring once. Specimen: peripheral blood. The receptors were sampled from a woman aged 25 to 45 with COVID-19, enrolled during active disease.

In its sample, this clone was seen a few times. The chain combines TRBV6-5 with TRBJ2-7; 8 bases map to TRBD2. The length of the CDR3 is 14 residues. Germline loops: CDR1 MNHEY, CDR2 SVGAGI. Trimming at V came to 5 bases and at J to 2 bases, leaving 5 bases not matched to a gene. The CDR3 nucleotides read TGTGCCAGCAGTCTAGCGGGCAACCCCTACGAGCAGTACTTC. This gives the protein CASSLAGNPYEQYF.

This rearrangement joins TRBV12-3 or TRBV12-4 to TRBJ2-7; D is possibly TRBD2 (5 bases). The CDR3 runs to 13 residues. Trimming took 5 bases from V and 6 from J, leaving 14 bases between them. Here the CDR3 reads CASSPGPAGEQYV. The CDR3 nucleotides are TGTGCCAGCAGTCCCGGCCCCGCGGGCGAGCAGTACGTC.

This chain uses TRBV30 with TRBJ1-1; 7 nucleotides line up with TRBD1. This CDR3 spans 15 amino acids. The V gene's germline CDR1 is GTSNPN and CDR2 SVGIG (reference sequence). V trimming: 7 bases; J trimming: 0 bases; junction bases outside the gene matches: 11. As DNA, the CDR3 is TGTGCCTCAAGCCGGGACAGAAAAATGAACACTGAAGCTTTCTTT. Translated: CASSRDRKMNTEAFF.

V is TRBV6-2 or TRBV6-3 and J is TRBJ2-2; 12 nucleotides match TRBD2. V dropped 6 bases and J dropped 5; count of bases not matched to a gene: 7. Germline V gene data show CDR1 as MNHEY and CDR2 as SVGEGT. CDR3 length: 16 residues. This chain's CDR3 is CASSPFLAGGTGELFF. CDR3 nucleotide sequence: TGTGCCAGCAGCCCGTTCCTAGCGGGGGGGACCGGGGAGCTGTTTTTT.

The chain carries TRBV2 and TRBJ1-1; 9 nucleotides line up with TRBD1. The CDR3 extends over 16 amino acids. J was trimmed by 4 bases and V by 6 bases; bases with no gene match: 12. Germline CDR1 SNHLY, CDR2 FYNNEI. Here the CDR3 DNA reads TGTGCCAGCAGGGAACCGGGACAGGGAGCGGGCACTGAAGCTTTCTTT. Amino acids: CASREPGQGAGTEAFF.

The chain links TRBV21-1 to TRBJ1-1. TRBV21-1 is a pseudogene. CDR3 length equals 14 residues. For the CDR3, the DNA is TGTGCCAGCAGCGCTTCCGGGGGATACACTGAAGCTTTCTTT. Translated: CASSASGGYTEAFF.

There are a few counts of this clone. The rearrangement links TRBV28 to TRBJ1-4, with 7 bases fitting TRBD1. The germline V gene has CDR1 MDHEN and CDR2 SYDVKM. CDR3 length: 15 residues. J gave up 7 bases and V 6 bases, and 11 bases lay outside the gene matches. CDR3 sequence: CASRAATGTGEKLFF. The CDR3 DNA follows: TGTGCCAGCAGAGCCGCGACAGGGACTGGTGAAAAACTGTTTTTT.

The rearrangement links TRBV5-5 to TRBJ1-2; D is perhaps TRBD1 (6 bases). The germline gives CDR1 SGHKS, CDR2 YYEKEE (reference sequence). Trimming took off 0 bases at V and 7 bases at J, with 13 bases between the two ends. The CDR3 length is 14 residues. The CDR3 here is CASSLAVGGSGYTF. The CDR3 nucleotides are TGTGCCAGCAGCTTGGCGGTAGGGGGAAGTGGCTACACCTTC.

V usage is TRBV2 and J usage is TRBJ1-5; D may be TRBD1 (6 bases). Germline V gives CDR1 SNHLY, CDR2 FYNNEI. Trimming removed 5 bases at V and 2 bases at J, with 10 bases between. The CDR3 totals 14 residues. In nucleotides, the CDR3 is TGTGCCAGCAGTCAGGACAGACGCAATCAGCCCCAGCATTTT. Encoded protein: CASSQDRRNQPQHF.

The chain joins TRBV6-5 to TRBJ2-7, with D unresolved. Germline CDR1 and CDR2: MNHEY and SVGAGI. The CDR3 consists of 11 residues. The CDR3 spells CGAGSSYEQYV. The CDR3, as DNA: TGTGGGGCCGGCAGTTCCTACGAGCAGTACGTC.

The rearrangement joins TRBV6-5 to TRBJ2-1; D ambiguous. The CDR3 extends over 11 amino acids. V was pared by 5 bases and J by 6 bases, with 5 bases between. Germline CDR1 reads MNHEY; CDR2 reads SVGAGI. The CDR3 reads CASSNINEQFF. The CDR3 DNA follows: TGTGCCAGCAGTAACATCAATGAGCAGTTCTTC.

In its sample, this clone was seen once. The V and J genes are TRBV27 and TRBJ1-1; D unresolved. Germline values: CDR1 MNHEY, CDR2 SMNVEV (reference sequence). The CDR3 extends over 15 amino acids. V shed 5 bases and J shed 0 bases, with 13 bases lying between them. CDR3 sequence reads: CASSAQLHLNTEAFF. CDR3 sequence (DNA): TGTGCCAGCAGTGCACAGCTCCACCTGAACACTGAAGCTTTCTTT.

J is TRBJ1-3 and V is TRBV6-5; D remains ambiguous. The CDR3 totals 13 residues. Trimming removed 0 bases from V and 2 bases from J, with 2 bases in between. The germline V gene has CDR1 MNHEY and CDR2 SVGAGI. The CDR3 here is CASSYSAGNTIYF. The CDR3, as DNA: TGTGCCAGCAGTTACTCCGCTGGAAACACCATATATTTT.

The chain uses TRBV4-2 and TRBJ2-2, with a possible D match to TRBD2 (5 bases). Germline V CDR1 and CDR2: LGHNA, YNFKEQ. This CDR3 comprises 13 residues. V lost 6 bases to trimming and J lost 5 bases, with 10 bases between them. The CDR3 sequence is CASRPPGTGELFF. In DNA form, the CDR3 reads TGTGCCAGCAGACCCCCGGGAACCGGGGAGCTGTTTTTT.